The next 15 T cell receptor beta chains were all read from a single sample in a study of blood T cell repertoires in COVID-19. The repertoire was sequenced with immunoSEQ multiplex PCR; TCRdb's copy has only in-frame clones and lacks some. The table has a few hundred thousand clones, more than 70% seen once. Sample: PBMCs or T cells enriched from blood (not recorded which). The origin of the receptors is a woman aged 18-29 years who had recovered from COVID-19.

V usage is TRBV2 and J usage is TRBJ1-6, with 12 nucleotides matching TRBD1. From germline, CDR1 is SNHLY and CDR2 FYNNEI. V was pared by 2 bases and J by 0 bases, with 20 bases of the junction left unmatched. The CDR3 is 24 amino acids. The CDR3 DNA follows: TGTGCCAGCAGTGAATCTTCGCTTTGGGGACAGGGGGCTCCCCCGAGCTCCTATAATTCACCCCTCCACTTT. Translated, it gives CASSESSLWGQGAPPSSYNSPLHF. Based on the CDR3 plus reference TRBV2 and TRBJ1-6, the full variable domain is EPEVTQTPSHQVTQMGQEVILRCVPISNHLYFYWYRQILGQKVEFLVSFYNNEISEKSEIFDDQFSVERPDGSNFTLKIRSTKLEDSAMYFCASSESSLWGQGAPPSSYNSPLHFGNGTRLTVT.

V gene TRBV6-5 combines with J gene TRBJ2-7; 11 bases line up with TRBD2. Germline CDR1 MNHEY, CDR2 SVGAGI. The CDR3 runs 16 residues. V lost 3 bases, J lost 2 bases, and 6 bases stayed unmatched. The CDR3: CASSYSQLAGAYEQYF. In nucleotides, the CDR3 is TGTGCCAGCAGTTATTCCCAACTAGCGGGAGCCTACGAGCAGTACTTC.

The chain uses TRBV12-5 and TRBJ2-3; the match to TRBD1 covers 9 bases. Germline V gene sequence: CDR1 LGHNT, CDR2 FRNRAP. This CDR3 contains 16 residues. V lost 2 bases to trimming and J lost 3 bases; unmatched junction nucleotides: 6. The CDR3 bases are TGTGCTAGTGGTTTGCCACGGGACAGGGTTACAGATACGCAGTATTTT. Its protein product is CASGLPRDRVTDTQYF.

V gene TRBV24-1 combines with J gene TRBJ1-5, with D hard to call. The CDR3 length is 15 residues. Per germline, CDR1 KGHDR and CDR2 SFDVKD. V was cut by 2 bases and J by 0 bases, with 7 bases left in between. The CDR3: CATSDSRFSNQPQHF. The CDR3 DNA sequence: TGTGCCACCAGTGATTCCAGGTTTAGCAATCAGCCCCAGCATTTT.

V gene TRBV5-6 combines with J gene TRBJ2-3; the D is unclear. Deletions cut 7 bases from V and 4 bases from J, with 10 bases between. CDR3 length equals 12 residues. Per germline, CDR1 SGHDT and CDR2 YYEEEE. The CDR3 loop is CASSFLSDTQYF. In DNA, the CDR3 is TGTGCCAGCTCCTTTTTGTCAGATACGCAGTATTTT.

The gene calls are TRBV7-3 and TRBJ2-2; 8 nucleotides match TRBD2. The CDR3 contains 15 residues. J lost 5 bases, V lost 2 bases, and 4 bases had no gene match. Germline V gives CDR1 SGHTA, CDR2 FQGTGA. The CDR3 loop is CASSLAGGPTGELFF. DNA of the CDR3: TGTGCCAGCAGCTTAGCGGGGGGACCGACCGGGGAGCTGTTTTTT.

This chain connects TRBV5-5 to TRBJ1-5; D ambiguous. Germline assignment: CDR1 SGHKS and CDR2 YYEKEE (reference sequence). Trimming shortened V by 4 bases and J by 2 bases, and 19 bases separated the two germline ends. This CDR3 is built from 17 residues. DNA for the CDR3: TGTGCCAGCAGCCGGGATCCCGGGATTCGGGGCAATCAGCCCCAGCATTTT. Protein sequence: CASSRDPGIRGNQPQHF.

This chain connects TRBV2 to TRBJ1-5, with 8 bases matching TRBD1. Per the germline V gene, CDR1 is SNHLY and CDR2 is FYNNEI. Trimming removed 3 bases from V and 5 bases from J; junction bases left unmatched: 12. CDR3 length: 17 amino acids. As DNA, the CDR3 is TGTGCCAGCAGTGATCGAACGGACAGGGAGGGCTATCAGCCCCAGCATTTT. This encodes CASSDRTDREGYQPQHF.

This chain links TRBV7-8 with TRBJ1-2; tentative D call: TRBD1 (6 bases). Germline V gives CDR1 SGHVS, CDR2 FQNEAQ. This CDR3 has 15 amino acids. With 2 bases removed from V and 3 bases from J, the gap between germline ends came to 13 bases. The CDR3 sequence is CASSLSDRRDYGYTF. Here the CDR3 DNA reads TGTGCCAGCAGCTTATCGGACAGACGAGACTATGGCTACACCTTC.

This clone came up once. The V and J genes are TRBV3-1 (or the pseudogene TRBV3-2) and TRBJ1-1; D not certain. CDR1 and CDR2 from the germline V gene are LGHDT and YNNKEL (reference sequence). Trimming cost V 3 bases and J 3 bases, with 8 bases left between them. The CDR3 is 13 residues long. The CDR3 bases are TGTGCCAGCAGCCAGTATGCGCACACTGAAGCTTTCTTT. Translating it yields CASSQYAHTEAFF.

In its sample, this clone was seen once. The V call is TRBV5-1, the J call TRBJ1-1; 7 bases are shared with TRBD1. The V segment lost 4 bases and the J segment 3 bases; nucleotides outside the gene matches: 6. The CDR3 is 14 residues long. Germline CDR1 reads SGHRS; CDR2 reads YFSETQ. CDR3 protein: CASSTDREDTEAFF. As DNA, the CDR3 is TGCGCCAGCAGCACAGACAGGGAAGACACTGAAGCTTTCTTT.

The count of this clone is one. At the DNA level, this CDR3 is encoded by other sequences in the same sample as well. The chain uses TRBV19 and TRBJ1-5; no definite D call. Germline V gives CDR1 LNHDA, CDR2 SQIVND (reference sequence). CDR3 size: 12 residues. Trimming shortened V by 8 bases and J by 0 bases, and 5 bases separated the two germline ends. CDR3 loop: CASSYSNQPQHF. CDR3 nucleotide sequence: TGTGCCAGTTCCTATAGCAATCAGCCCCAGCATTTT. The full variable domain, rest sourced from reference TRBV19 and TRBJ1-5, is DGGITQSPKYLFRKEGQNVTLSCEQNLNHDAMYWYRQDPGQGLRLIYYSQIVNDFQKGDIAEGYSVSREKKESFPLTVTSAQKNPTAFYLCASSYSNQPQHFGDGTRLSIL.

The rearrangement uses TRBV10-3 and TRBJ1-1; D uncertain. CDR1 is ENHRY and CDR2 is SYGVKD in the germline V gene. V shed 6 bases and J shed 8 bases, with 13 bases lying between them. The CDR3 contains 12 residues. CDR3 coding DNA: TGTGCCATCAGCGTTGGAGAGGCCGAAGCTTTCTTT. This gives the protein CAISVGEAEAFF.

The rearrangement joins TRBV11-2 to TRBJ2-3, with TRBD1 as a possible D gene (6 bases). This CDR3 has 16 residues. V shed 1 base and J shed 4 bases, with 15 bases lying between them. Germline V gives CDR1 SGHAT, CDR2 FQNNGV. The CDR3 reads CASSLGAGPGADTQYF. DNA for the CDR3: TGTGCCAGCAGCTTAGGGGCAGGGCCAGGGGCAGATACGCAGTATTTT.

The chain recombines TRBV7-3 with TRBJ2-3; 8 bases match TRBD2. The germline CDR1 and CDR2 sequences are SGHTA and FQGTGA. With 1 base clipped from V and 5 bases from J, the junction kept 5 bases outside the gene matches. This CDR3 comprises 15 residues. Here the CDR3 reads CASSLNAGGRDTQYF. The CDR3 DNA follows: TGTGCCAGCAGCTTAAATGCGGGGGGAAGAGATACGCAGTATTTT.